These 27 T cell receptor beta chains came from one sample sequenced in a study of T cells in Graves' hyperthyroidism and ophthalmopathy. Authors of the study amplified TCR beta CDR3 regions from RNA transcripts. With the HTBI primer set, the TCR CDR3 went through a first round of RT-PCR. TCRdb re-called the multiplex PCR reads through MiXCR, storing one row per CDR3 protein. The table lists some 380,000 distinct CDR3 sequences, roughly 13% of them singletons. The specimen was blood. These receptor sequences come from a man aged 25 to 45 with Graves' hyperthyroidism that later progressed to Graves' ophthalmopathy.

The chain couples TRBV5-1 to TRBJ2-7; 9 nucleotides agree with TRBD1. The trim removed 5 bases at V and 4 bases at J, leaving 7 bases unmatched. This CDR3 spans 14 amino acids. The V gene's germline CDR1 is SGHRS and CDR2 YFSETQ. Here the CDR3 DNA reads TGCGCCAGCAGTAAAAGGACAGGGGCTTACGAGCAGTACTTC. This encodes CASSKRTGAYEQYF.

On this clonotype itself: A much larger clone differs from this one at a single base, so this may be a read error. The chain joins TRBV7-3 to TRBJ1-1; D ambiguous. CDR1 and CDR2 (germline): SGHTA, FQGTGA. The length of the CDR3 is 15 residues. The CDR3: CASSLTGFYDTEALF. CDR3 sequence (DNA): TGTGCCAGCAGCTTAACAGGGTTTTATGACACTGAAGCTCTCTTT.

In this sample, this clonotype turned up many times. The CDR3 nucleotides are TGCGCCAGCAGCTTGGCAGGGCCGGCAACTAATGAAAAACTGTTTTTT. Its translation: CASSLAGPATNEKLFF. V gene TRBV5-1 combines with J gene TRBJ1-4, with D possibly TRBD1 on 5 matching bases. The V and J ends lost 0 bases and 0 bases respectively, with 9 bases between them. Germline CDR1 and CDR2: SGHRS and YFSETQ. The CDR3 has 16 residues.

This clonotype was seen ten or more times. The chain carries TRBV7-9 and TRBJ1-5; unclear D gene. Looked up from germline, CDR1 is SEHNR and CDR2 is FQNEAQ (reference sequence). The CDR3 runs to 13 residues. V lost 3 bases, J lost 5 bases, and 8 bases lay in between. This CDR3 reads CASSFQGDQPQHF. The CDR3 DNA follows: TGTGCCAGCAGCTTTCAAGGTGATCAGCCCCAGCATTTT.

Here the CDR3 DNA reads TGTGCCAGCAGTATGGACAGGGGGAGGACAGATACGCAGTATTTT. Translated, it gives CASSMDRGRTDTQYF. The J gene is TRBJ2-3, the V gene TRBV27, with 10 bases fitting TRBD1. CDR3 length equals 15 residues. Germline V gives CDR1 MNHEY, CDR2 SMNVEV (reference sequence). The V segment lost 5 bases and the J segment 3 bases; nucleotides outside the gene matches: 5.

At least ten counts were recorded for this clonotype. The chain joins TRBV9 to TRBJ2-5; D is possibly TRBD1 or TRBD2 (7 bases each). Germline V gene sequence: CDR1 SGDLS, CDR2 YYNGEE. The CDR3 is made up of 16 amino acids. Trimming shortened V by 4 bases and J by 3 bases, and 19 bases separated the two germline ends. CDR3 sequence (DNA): TGTGCCAGCAGCTCCCAGGGGGGGCTTAACGAAGAGACCCAGTACTTC. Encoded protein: CASSSQGGLNEETQYF.

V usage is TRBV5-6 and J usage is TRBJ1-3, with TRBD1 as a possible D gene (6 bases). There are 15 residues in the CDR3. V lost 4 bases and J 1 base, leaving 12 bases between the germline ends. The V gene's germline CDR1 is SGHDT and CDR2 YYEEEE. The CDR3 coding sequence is TGTGCCAGCAGCGCAGGACAGTTTTCTGGAAACACCATATATTTT. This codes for CASSAGQFSGNTIYF. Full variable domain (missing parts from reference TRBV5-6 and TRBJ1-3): DAGVTQSPTHLIKTRGQQVTLRCSPKSGHDTVSWYQQALGQGPQFIFQYYEEEERQRGNFPDRFSGHQFPNYSSELNVNALLLGDSALYLCASSAGQFSGNTIYFGEGSWLTVV.

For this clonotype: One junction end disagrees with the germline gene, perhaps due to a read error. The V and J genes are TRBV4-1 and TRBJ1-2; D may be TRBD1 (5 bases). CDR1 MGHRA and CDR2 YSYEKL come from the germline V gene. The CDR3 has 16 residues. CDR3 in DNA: TGCGCCAGCAGCCAAGGGACGGGACTGTTTATCTATAGCTACACCTTC. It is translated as CASSQGTGLFIYSYTF.

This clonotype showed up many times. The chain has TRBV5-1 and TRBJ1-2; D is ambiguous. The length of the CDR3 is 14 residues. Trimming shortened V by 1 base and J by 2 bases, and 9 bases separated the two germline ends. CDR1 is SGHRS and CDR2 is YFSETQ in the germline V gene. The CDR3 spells CASSLSTDNYGYTF. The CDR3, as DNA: TGCGCCAGCAGCTTGTCTACAGACAACTATGGCTACACCTTC.

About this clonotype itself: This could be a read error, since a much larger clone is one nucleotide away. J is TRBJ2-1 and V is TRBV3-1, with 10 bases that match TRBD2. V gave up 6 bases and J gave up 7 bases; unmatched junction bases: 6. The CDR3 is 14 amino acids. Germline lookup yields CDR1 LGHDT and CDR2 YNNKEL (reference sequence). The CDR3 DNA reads TGTGCCAGCAGGCTAAGCGGGGGGGAAAATGAGCAGTTCTTC. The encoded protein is CASRLSGGENEQFF.

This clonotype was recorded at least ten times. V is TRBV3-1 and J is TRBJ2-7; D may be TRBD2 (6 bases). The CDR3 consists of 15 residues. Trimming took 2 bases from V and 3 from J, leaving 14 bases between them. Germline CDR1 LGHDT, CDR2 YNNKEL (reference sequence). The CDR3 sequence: CASSQTTGRGYEQYF. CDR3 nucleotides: TGTGCCAGCAGCCAAACGACCGGGAGAGGCTACGAGCAGTACTTC.

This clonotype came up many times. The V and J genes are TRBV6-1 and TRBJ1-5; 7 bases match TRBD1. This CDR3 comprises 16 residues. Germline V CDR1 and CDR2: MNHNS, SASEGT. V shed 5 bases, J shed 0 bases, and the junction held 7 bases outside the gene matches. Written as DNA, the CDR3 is TGTGCCAGCAGTATGGGGACAGTTTTTAGCAATCAGCCCCAGCATTTT. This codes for CASSMGTVFSNQPQHF.

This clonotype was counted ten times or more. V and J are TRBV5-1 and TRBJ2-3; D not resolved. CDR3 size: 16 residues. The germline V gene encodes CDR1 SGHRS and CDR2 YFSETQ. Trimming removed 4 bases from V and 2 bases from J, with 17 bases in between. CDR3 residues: CASSPSGENVTDTQYF. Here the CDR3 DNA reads TGCGCCAGCAGCCCCTCGGGCGAGAATGTCACAGATACGCAGTATTTT.

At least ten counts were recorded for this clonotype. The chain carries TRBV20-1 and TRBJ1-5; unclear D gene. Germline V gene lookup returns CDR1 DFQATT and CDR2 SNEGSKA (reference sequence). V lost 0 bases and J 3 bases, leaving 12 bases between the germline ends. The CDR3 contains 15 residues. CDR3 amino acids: CSARDLRSPNQPQHF. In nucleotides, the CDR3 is TGCAGTGCTAGAGATCTCAGATCCCCCAATCAGCCCCAGCATTTT.

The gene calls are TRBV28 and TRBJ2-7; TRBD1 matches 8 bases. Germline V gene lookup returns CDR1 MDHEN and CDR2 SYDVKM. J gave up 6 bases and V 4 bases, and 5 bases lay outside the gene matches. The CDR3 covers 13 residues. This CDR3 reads CASSYDRGSEQYF. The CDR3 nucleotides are TGTGCCAGCAGTTATGACAGGGGAAGCGAGCAGTACTTC. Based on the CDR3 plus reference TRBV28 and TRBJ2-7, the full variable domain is DVKVTQSSRYLVKRTGEKVFLECVQDMDHENMFWYRQDPGLGLRLIYFSYDVKMKEKGDIPEGYSVSREKKERFSLILESASTNQTSMYLCASSYDRGSEQYFGPGTRLTVT.

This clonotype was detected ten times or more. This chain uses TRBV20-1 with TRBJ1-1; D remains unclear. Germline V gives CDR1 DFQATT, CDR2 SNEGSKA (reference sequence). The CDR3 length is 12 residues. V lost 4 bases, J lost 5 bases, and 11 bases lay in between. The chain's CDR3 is CSAKALRTEAFF. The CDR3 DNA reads TGCAGTGCTAAGGCCCTGAGGACTGAAGCTTTCTTT.

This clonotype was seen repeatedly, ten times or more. The CDR3 sequence: CASSLGLIRETQYF. In nucleotides, the CDR3 is TGTGCCAGCAGCTTAGGATTAATTAGGGAGACCCAGTACTTC. The chain uses TRBV11-2 and TRBJ2-5, with D uncertain. The CDR3 length is 14 residues. The V gene's germline CDR1 is SGHAT and CDR2 FQNNGV. Trimming pared 1 base from V and 5 bases from J, leaving 11 bases between.

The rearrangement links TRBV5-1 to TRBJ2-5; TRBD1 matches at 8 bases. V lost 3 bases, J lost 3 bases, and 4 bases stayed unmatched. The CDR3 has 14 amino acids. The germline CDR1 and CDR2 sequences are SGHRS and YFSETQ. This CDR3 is CASSWPTGEETQYF. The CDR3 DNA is TGCGCCAGCAGCTGGCCGACAGGGGAAGAGACCCAGTACTTC.

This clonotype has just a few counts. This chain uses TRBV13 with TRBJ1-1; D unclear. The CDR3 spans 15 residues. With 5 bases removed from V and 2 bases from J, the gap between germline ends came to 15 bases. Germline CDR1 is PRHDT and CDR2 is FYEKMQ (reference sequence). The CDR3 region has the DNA TGTGCCAGCAGCCCCAGCGGCGGCAAAAACACTGAAGCTTTCTTT. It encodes CASSPSGGKNTEAFF. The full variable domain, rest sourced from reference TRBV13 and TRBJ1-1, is AAGVIQSPRHLIKEKRETATLKCYPIPRHDTVYWYQQGPGQDPQFLISFYEKMQSDKGSIPDRFSAQQFSDYHSELNMSSLELGDSALYFCASSPSGGKNTEAFFGQGTRLTVV.

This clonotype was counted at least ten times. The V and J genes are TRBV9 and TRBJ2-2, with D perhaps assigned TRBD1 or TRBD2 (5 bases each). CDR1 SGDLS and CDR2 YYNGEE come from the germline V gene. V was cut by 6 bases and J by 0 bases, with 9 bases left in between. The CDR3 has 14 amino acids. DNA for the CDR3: TGTGCCAGCAATGGGGGAACGAACACCGGGGAGCTGTTTTTT. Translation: CASNGGTNTGELFF.

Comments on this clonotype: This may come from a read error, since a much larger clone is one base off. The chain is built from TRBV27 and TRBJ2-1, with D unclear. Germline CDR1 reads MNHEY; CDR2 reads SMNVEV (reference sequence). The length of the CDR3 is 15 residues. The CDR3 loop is CGTMGYAWGNNEQFF. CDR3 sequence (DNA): TGTGGCACCATGGGGTATGCGTGGGGAAACAATGAGCAGTTCTTC.

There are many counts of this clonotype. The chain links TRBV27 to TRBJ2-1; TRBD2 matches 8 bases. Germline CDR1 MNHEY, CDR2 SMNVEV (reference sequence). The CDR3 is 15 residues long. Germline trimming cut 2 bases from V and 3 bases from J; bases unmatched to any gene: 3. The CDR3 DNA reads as TGTGCCAGCAGTTTAAGCCTAGCGGGCTACAATGAGCAGTTCTTC. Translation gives CASSLSLAGYNEQFF.

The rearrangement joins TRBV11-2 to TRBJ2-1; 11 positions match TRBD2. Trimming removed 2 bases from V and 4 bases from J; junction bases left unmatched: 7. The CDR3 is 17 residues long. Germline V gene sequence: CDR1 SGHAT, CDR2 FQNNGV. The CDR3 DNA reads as TGTGCCAGCAGCTTATCTAGCGGGGGGTCTGAATACAATGAGCAGTTCTTC. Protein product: CASSLSSGGSEYNEQFF.

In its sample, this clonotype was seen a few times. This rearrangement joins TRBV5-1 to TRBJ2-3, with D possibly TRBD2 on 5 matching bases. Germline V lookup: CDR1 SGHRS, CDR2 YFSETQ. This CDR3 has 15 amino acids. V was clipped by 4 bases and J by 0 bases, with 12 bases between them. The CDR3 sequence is CASSLREHSTDTQYF. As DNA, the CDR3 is TGCGCCAGCAGCCTACGGGAACACAGCACAGATACGCAGTATTTT.

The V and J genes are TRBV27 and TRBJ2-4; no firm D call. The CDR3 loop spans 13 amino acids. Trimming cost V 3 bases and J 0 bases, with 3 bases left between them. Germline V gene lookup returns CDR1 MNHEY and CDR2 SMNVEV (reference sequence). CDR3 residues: CASSFSAKNIQYF. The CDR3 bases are TGTGCCAGCAGTTTCTCAGCCAAAAACATTCAGTACTTC.

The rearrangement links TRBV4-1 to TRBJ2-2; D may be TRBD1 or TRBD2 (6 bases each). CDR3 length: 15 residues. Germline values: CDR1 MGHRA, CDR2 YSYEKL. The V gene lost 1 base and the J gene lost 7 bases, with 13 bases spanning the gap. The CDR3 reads CASSQVSGANGELFF. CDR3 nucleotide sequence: TGCGCCAGCAGCCAAGTTTCGGGGGCGAACGGGGAGCTGTTTTTT.

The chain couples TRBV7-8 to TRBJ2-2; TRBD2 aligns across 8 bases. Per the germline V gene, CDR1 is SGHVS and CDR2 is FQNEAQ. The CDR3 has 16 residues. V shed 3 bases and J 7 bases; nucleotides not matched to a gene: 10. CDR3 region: CASSLYGGGQVGELFF. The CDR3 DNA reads TGTGCCAGCAGCTTGTACGGCGGGGGGCAGGTCGGGGAGCTGTTTTTT.